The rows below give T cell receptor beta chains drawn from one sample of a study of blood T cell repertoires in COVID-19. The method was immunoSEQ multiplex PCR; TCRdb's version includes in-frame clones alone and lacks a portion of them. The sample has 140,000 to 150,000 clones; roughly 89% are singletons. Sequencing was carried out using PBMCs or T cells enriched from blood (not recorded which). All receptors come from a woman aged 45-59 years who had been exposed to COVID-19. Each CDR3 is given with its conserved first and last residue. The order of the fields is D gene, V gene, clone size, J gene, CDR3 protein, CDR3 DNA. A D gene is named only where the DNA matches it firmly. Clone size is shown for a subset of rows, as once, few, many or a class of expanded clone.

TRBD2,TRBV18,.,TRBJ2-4,CASSPSGGAAKNIQYF,TGTGCCAGCTCACCTAGCGGGGGGGCAGCCAAAAACATTCAGTACTTC
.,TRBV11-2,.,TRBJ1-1,CASSLGTDREAFF,TGTGCCAGCAGCTTAGGGACAGACAGGGAAGCTTTCTTT
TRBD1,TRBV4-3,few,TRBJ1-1,CASSQETGASEAFF,TGCGCCAGCAGCCAAGAAACAGGGGCCTCTGAAGCTTTCTTT
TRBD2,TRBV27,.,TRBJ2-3,CASSSGGRPWGFTDTQYF,TGTGCCAGCAGTTCCGGCGGGAGGCCTTGGGGATTCACAGATACGCAGTATTTT
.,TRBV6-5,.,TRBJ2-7,CASTTTGFSEQYF,TGTGCCAGCACCACAACAGGGTTTAGTGAGCAGTACTTC
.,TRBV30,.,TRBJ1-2,CAWGPGKGYTF,TGTGCCTGGGGGCCCGGGAAGGGCTACACCTTC
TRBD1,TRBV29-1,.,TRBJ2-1,CSVDGTGLDEQFF,TGCAGCGTTGATGGGACAGGGCTCGATGAGCAGTTCTTC
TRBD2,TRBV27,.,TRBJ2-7,CASSFYLAGAHEQYF,TGTGCCAGCAGTTTTTATCTAGCGGGGGCTCACGAGCAGTACTTC
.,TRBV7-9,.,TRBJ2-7,CASSPPPRDYEQYF,TGTGCCAGCAGCCCCCCGCCCAGGGACTACGAGCAGTACTTC
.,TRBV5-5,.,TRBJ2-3,CASMSGFTDTQYF,TGTGCCAGCATGTCGGGATTCACAGATACGCAGTATTTT
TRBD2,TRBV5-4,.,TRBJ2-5,CASSPWRLAGALQETQYF,TGTGCCAGCAGCCCCTGGAGACTAGCGGGGGCGCTCCAAGAGACCCAGTACTTC
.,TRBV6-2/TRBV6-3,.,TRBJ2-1,CASSYSSNEQFF,TGTGCCAGCAGTTACTCTAGTAATGAGCAGTTCTTC
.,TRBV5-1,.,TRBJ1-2,CASSLEGAGSMRRDGYTF,TGCGCCAGCAGCTTGGAAGGGGCAGGTTCGATGCGACGAGATGGCTACACCTTC
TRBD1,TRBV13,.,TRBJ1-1,CASSLTGQGRVSEAFF,TGTGCCAGCAGCTTAACGGGACAGGGGAGGGTCTCTGAAGCTTTCTTT
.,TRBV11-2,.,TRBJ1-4,CASSLREQGTNEKLFF,TGTGCCAGCAGCTTAAGGGAACAGGGCACTAATGAAAAACTGTTTTTT
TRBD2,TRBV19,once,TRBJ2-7,CASSLFRTSNEQYF,TGTGCCAGTAGTCTTTTCCGGACTAGCAACGAGCAGTACTTC
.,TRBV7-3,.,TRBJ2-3,CASSLTAPPVTQYF,TGTGCCAGCAGCTTAACCGCCCCACCGGTTACGCAGTATTTT
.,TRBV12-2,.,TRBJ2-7,CASRLLGYEQYF,TGTGCAAGTCGCTTACTAGGTTACGAGCAGTACTTC
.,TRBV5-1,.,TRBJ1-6,CASSPHGGSYNSPLHF,TGCGCCAGCAGTCCCCACGGGGGGTCCTATAATTCACCCCTCCACTTT
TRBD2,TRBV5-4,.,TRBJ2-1,CASSKRTSGGNEQFF,TGTGCCAGCAGCAAACGGACTAGCGGTGGGAATGAGCAGTTCTTC
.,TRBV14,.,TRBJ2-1,CASSPSLLTSYNEQFF,TGTGCCAGCAGCCCCTCTTTACTAACATCCTACAATGAGCAGTTCTTC
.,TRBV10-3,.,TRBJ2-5,CAISEAGVEETQYF,TGTGCCATCAGTGAGGCAGGGGTGGAGGAGACCCAGTACTTC
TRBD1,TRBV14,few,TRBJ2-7,CASSHLTGGYTYEQYF,TGTGCCAGCAGCCACTTGACAGGGGGCTACACCTACGAGCAGTACTTC
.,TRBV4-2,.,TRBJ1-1,CASSQSDTMNTEAFF,TGTGCCAGCAGCCAATCGGACACCATGAACACTGAAGCTTTCTTT
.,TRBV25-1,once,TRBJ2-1,CASSGEPPYNEQFF,TGTGCCAGTAGCGGCGAGCCCCCCTACAATGAGCAGTTCTTC
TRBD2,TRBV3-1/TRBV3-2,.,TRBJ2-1,CASWASGGRNEQFF,TGTGCCAGCTGGGCTAGCGGGGGGAGGAATGAGCAGTTCTTC
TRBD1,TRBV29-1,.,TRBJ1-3,CSIQGISGNTIYF,TGCAGCATACAGGGGATCTCTGGAAACACCATATATTTT
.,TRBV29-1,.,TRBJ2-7,CSVETMGEVHSYEQYF,TGCAGCGTTGAGACTATGGGGGAGGTCCACTCCTACGAGCAGTACTTC
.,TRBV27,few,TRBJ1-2,CATSEGVGYTF,TGTGCCACCTCCGAGGGGGTCGGCTACACCTTC
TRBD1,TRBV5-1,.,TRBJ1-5,CASSQGQGGWQPQHF,TGCGCCAGCAGCCAAGGACAGGGAGGTTGGCAGCCCCAGCATTTT
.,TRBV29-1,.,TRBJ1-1,CSVEVQGNAEAFF,TGCAGCGTTGAAGTTCAGGGAAATGCTGAAGCTTTCTTT
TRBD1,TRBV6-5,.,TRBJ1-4,CASSRTGGKLFF,TGTGCCAGCAGTCGGACAGGAGGGAAACTGTTTTTT
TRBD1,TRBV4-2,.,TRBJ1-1,CASSAGGNTEAFF,TGTGCCAGCAGCGCAGGGGGGAACACTGAAGCTTTCTTT
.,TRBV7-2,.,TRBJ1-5,CASSLVGAGQPQHF,TGTGCCAGCAGCTTAGTAGGTGCGGGTCAGCCCCAGCATTTT
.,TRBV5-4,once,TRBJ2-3,CASSLKHSTDTQYF,TGTGCCAGCAGCTTGAAACATTCCACAGATACGCAGTATTTT
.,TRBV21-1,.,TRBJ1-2,CASSPPGQGRYTF,TGTGCCAGCAGCCCTCCGGGACAGGGGCGCTACACCTTC
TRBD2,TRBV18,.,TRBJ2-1,CASSETSVEQFF,TGTGCCAGCTCAGAGACTAGCGTTGAGCAGTTCTTC
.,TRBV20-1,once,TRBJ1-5,CSARQGQPQHF,TGCAGTGCTAGACAGGGTCAGCCCCAGCATTTT
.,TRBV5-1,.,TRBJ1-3,CASSRGVQDSGNTIYF,TGCGCCAGCAGCCGGGGGGTACAGGACTCTGGAAACACCATATATTTT
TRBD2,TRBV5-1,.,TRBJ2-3,CASSSSGGLSDTQYF,TGCGCCAGCAGCTCGAGCGGGGGCTTATCAGATACGCAGTATTTT
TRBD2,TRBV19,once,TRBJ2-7,CASSRAGGSYEQYF,TGTGCCAGTAGTAGGGCGGGGGGCTCCTACGAGCAGTACTTC
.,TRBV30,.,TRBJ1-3,CAWAGVNTIYF,TGTGCCTGGGCAGGGGTGAACACCATATATTTT
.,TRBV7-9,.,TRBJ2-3,CASSPSNTDTQYF,TGTGCCAGCAGTCCTAGTAACACAGATACGCAGTATTTT
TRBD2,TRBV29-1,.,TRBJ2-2,CSVSLTSGSTGELFF,TGCAGCGTTTCCCTGACTAGCGGGTCAACCGGGGAGCTGTTTTTT
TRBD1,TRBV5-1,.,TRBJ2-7,CASRLWLDRGLGEQYF,TGCGCCAGCAGGCTGTGGTTGGACAGGGGGCTTGGGGAGCAGTACTTC
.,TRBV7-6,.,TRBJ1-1,CASSLGSTGDTEAFF,TGTGCCAGCAGCTTAGGGTCCACAGGAGACACTGAAGCTTTCTTT
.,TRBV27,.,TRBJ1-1,CASTRTGRGTEAFF,TGTGCCAGCACCCGGACCGGGAGGGGCACTGAAGCTTTCTTT
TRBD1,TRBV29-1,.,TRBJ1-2,CSATGPNYGYTF,TGCAGCGCGACAGGGCCCAACTATGGCTACACCTTC
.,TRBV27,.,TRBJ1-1,CASSFHRANTEAFF,TGTGCCAGCAGTTTTCACAGAGCGAACACTGAAGCTTTCTTT
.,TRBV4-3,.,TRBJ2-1,CASSQGTWGNEQFF,TGCGCCAGCAGCCAGGGGACTTGGGGGAATGAGCAGTTCTTC